The present entry profiles one T cell receptor beta chain with its context. No antigen is known for it. Whoever was chosen for sequencing had shown CD8+CD57+ cell expansion by flow cytometry. This specimen comes from a study of CD8+CD57+ T cells in acquired aplastic anemia. At the level of the study: Sorted CD4+ plus CD8+ cells gave DNA averaging roughly 3.2 ug.

Findings and limits, study-wide: Patients did not significantly differ from controls in CD8+ Simpson's diversity.

The template used for profiling TCR beta VDJ and CDR3 was genomic DNA. TCRdb reprocessed the reads via MiXCR and lists one record per CDR3 protein. The table lists around 180,000 distinct CDR3 sequences, about half of them singletons. After removal of 7 bases from V and 9 bases from J, the junction contained 3 bases not matched to a gene. This CDR3 has 12 amino acids. Germline V gene sequence: CDR1 SNHLY, CDR2 FYNNEI. Source material: sorted CD4+, CD8+, or CD8+CD57+ T cells (not recorded which) from PBMCs. This chain links TRBV2 with TRBJ1-6, with 7 nucleotides matching TRBD1. The source of this sequence is a human donor with aplastic anemia. The CDR3 nucleotides read TGTGCCAGCACAGGGACAGTTTCACCCCTCCACTTT. This codes for CASTGTVSPLHF.